The 32 T cell receptor beta chains below were found in one sample sequenced in a study of CXCR3-negative and CXCR3-positive naive CD8 T cells. The TRB cDNA libraries were prepared by 5' RACE with UMI labels. TCRdb derives one entry per CDR3 protein from the 5' RACE reads, leaving out DNA. Its table lists 55,000 to 65,000 distinct CDR3 sequences. The sequenced sample was naive CXCR3- CD8+ T cells from blood. The sample's subset: CD45RO-CCR7+CD27+CD95- naive CD8+ T cells lacking CXCR3 (TNR3-). The source is a human donor in good health. Some clones in this sample may be carry-over from other donors' samples.

This chain links TRBV7-8 with TRBJ2-7; TCRdb lists TRBD1, though no DNA is available to test this call. This CDR3 comprises 14 residues. Per the germline V gene, CDR1 is SGHVS and CDR2 is FQNEAQ. This CDR3 reads CASSRRDRDTEQYF.

The J gene is TRBJ2-5, the V gene TRBV12-3 or TRBV12-4; TCRdb's D call of TRBD2 is untestable without DNA. This CDR3 has 15 amino acids. CDR3 in amino acids: CASSVSGGPQETQYF.

This clonotype is classed as medium-sized by frequency. The chain uses TRBV4-3 and TRBJ2-7; TCRdb's D call of TRBD1 is untestable without DNA. The CDR3 is made up of 14 amino acids. CDR1 and CDR2 from the germline V gene are LGHNA and YSLEER. The CDR3 loop reads CASSQERGGYEQYF.

The chain joins TRBV27 to TRBJ2-1; the TCRdb D gene call, TRBD2, has no DNA to confirm it. From germline, CDR1 is MNHEY and CDR2 SMNVEV (reference sequence). CDR3 length: 15 residues. CDR3 residues: CASSLTPGLAGEQFF.

The chain carries TRBV7-9 and TRBJ2-3; TCRdb's D gene call, TRBD2, goes unchecked for lack of DNA. The CDR3 consists of 15 residues. The germline V gene has CDR1 SEHNR and CDR2 FQNEAQ (reference sequence). The CDR3 region is CASSYGTTNTDTQYF.

The chain links TRBV6-6 to TRBJ2-1; without DNA, the TCRdb call of TRBD2 cannot be checked. CDR3 length: 13 residues. Germline lookup yields CDR1 MNHNY and CDR2 SVGAGI (reference sequence). The CDR3 region is CASIERGGNEQFF.

The gene calls are TRBV4-2 and TRBJ2-7; with no DNA, the TCRdb D assignment of TRBD1 cannot be verified. Germline V gives CDR1 LGHNA, CDR2 YNFKEQ. There are 15 residues in the CDR3. CDR3 loop: CASSQDRGGSYEQYF.

This chain joins TRBV29-1 and TRBJ1-2. Germline CDR1 and CDR2: SQVTM and ANQGSEA. CDR3 length: 12 amino acids. CDR3 in amino acids: CSVEDRVGGYTF.

This chain connects TRBV29-1 to TRBJ2-2; the TCRdb D gene call, TRBD1, has no DNA to confirm it. Looked up from germline, CDR1 is SQVTM and CDR2 is ANQGSEA. CDR3 length: 14 amino acids. CDR3 region: CSDPWGRGTGELFF.

The rearrangement links TRBV20-1 to TRBJ2-1. The CDR3 runs 12 residues. Germline values: CDR1 DFQATT, CDR2 SNEGSKA (reference sequence). CDR3 protein: CSARKGDNEQFF.

This chain joins TRBV7-2 and TRBJ1-2. Germline values: CDR1 SGHTA, CDR2 FQGNSA. CDR3 size: 13 residues. CDR3: CASSPFGDYGYTF. Full variable domain (missing parts from reference TRBV7-2 and TRBJ1-2): GAGVSQSPSNKVTEKGKDVELRCDPISGHTALYWYRQSLGQGLEFLIYFQGNSAPDKSGLPSDRFSAERTGGSVSTLTIQRTQQEDSAVYLCASSPFGDYGYTFGSGTRLTVV.

This rearrangement joins TRBV20-1 to TRBJ1-6; TCRdb indicates TRBD1, and absent DNA this call remains unverified. CDR1 is DFQATT, CDR2 SNEGSKA, per germline (reference sequence). The CDR3 extends over 15 amino acids. The CDR3 spells CSARDPYRDNSPLHF.

The J gene is TRBJ2-7, the V gene TRBV7-9. Per the germline V gene, CDR1 is SEHNR and CDR2 is FQNEAQ (reference sequence). The CDR3 length is 15 residues. The CDR3 sequence is CASSFLESGSYEQYF.

The rearrangement uses TRBV29-1 and TRBJ2-7; the D call from TCRdb, TRBD1, cannot be confirmed without DNA. The CDR3 has 17 amino acids. Germline CDR1 and CDR2: SQVTM and ANQGSEA. The chain's CDR3 is CSVGGGVGTEPTYEQYF.

V and J are TRBV4-3 and TRBJ1-5. Germline V gene data show CDR1 as LGHNA and CDR2 as YSLEER. This CDR3 is built from 15 residues. This chain's CDR3 is CASSLWRGGNQPQHF.

V is TRBV7-9 and J is TRBJ1-4; TCRdb indicates TRBD1, and absent DNA this call remains unverified. This CDR3 is 15 amino acids long. Looked up from germline, CDR1 is SEHNR and CDR2 is FQNEAQ (reference sequence). CDR3 protein: CASSAPGTVNEKLFF.

V is TRBV29-1 and J is TRBJ1-5. CDR3 length: 14 amino acids. Germline assignment: CDR1 SQVTM and CDR2 ANQGSEA. The CDR3 is CSVGGGSSNQPQHF.

The CDR3 sequence: CASSVRGLETQYF. The chain recombines TRBV28 with TRBJ2-5; there is no DNA to check the TCRdb D call of TRBD1. The CDR3 covers 13 residues. Germline V gene sequence: CDR1 MDHEN, CDR2 SYDVKM.

The genes are TRBV29-1 and TRBJ2-2; TCRdb's D gene call, TRBD1, goes unchecked for lack of DNA. CDR1 and CDR2 (germline): SQVTM, ANQGSEA. CDR3 length equals 15 residues. This CDR3 is CSVGRDSWNTGELFF.

J is TRBJ2-7 and V is TRBV21-1; with no DNA, the TCRdb D assignment of TRBD1 cannot be verified. TRBV21-1 is given as a pseudogene. This CDR3 comprises 13 residues. CDR3 amino acids: CASSTGQNYEQYF.

The chain recombines TRBV7-8 with TRBJ2-2; TCRdb's D gene call, TRBD2, goes unchecked for lack of DNA. Germline V gene sequence: CDR1 SGHVS, CDR2 FQNEAQ. This CDR3 contains 16 residues. The CDR3 loop reads CASSLDWRGNTGELFF.

V usage is TRBV7-2 and J usage is TRBJ2-1; the D call of TRBD1 rests on TCRdb alone, since no DNA is present to check it. This CDR3 is 16 amino acids long. The germline gives CDR1 SGHTA, CDR2 FQGNSA. CDR3: CASTLPGTGESNEQFF. Variable domain in full (rest from reference TRBV7-2 and TRBJ2-1): GAGVSQSPSNKVTEKGKDVELRCDPISGHTALYWYRQSLGQGLEFLIYFQGNSAPDKSGLPSDRFSAERTGGSVSTLTIQRTQQEDSAVYLCASTLPGTGESNEQFFGPGTRLTVL.

The chain employs TRBV29-1 and TRBJ2-3. The CDR3 contains 13 residues. Germline loops: CDR1 SQVTM, CDR2 ANQGSEA. The CDR3 sequence is CSVESLGTDTQYF.

The V gene is TRBV4-2, the J gene TRBJ2-7; checking the TCRdb D call of TRBD1 is not possible without DNA. Per the germline V gene, CDR1 is LGHNA and CDR2 is YNFKEQ. The CDR3 is 17 amino acids. CDR3: CASSQDRGSGNSYEQYF.

This chain joins TRBV6-5 and TRBJ2-7; the TCRdb call, TRBD1, lacks DNA for checking. This CDR3 has 14 amino acids. Germline V CDR1 and CDR2: MNHEY, SVGAGI. The CDR3 protein is CASSPDREYYEQYF.

V usage is TRBV12-3 or TRBV12-4 and J usage is TRBJ1-5; the TCRdb D gene call, TRBD1, has no DNA to confirm it. CDR3 length: 16 amino acids. CDR3 loop: CASSPWAGGVNQPQHF.

The rearrangement joins TRBV6-5 to TRBJ2-2; with no DNA, the TCRdb D assignment of TRBD1 cannot be verified. This CDR3 spans 16 amino acids. Germline V CDR1 and CDR2: MNHEY, SVGAGI. This chain's CDR3 is CASSPPGQGLTGELFF.

This sequence joins TRBV20-1 and TRBJ2-1. The germline V gene encodes CDR1 DFQATT and CDR2 SNEGSKA (reference sequence). This CDR3 has 14 residues. The CDR3 loop reads CSARGQPDYNEQFF.

This chain connects TRBV10-3 to TRBJ2-1. The germline V gene encodes CDR1 ENHRY and CDR2 SYGVKD. The CDR3 is 15 amino acids. CDR3 loop: CAISENWLSYNEQFF.

The V call is TRBV15, the J call TRBJ2-7; TCRdb's assignment of TRBD2 cannot be checked, as there is no DNA. Germline CDR1 is LNHNV and CDR2 is YYDKDF (reference sequence). The CDR3 has 16 residues. The CDR3 here is CATSRVPGQRTYEQYF. The full variable domain, rest sourced from reference TRBV15 and TRBJ2-7, is DAMVIQNPRYQVTQFGKPVTLSCSQTLNHNVMYWYQQKSSQAPKLLFHYYDKDFNNEADTPDNFQSRRPNTSFCFLDIRSPGLGDTAMYLCATSRVPGQRTYEQYFGPGTRLTVT.

The chain uses TRBV9 and TRBJ2-3; TCRdb's assignment of TRBD2 cannot be checked, as there is no DNA. This CDR3 is 14 amino acids long. Germline loops: CDR1 SGDLS, CDR2 YYNGEE. The CDR3 reads CASSVSGKADTQYF. The full variable domain, in which reference TRBV9 and TRBJ2-3 provide the parts outside the CDR3, is DSGVTQTPKHLITATGQRVTLRCSPRSGDLSVYWYQQSLDQGLQFLIQYYNGEERAKGNILERFSAQQFPDLHSELNLSSLELGDSALYFCASSVSGKADTQYFGPGTRLTVL.

The chain employs TRBV29-1 and TRBJ2-7. The CDR3 is made up of 13 amino acids. Germline V CDR1 and CDR2: SQVTM, ANQGSEA. This chain's CDR3 is CSVGSVSPYEQYF.